This passage covers 13 T cell receptor beta chains from one sample sequenced in a study of T cell responses to AZD1222 COVID-19 vaccine. Profiling relied on immunoSEQ multiplex PCR, and the TCRdb table lists in-frame clones only, not all of them. Found here are over 150,000 clones, around 85% of them singletons; the top ten hold about 5.5%. The sequencing here drew on peripheral blood, taken on day 0 of MenACWY control vaccination. The receptors originated from an adult in good health.

CDR3 nucleotide sequence: TGCGCCAGCAGCTTGGGACAGGCCTCGGACGGCTACACCTTC. The encoded protein is CASSLGQASDGYTF. The rearrangement links TRBV5-1 to TRBJ1-2; perhaps TRBD1 as D (6 bases). Looked up from germline, CDR1 is SGHRS and CDR2 is YFSETQ. There are 14 residues in the CDR3. Between the trimmed V and J ends, which lost 0 bases and 8 bases, there was a span of 14 bases.

The rearrangement joins TRBV5-4 to TRBJ1-1; 9 nucleotides agree with TRBD1. The V segment lost 4 bases and the J segment 2 bases; nucleotides outside the gene matches: 6. The CDR3 runs to 15 residues. Germline V lookup: CDR1 SGHNT, CDR2 YYREEE (reference sequence). The CDR3 DNA reads as TGTGCCAGCAGCGACCTGGGACAGGGAAACACTGAAGCTTTCTTT. Translated, it gives CASSDLGQGNTEAFF. The full variable domain, completed using reference TRBV5-4 and TRBJ1-1, is ETGVTQSPTHLIKTRGQQVTLRCSSQSGHNTVSWYQQALGQGPQFIFQYYREEENGRGNFPPRFSGLQFPNYSSELNVNALELDDSALYLCASSDLGQGNTEAFFGQGTRLTVV.

The CDR3 reads CASAFPPRGNYGYTF. The CDR3 nucleotides are TGTGCCAGCGCCTTCCCGCCACGGGGCAACTATGGCTACACCTTC. The V call is TRBV5-8, the J call TRBJ1-2; perhaps TRBD1 as D (5 bases). V lost 7 bases to trimming and J lost 2 bases, with 18 bases between them. The CDR3 is 15 amino acids. Germline V gives CDR1 SGHTS, CDR2 YDEGEE.

The gene calls are TRBV6-1 and TRBJ1-4; 10 bases map to TRBD1. V trimming: 1 base; J trimming: 8 bases; junction bases outside the gene matches: 1. CDR1 MNHNS and CDR2 SASEGT come from the germline V gene. The CDR3 length is 14 residues. CDR3 region: CASSEGTGGEKLFF. The CDR3 nucleotides read TGTGCCAGCAGTGAAGGGACAGGGGGGGAAAAACTGTTTTTT.

This chain joins TRBV5-4 and TRBJ1-1; D ambiguous. CDR1 is SGHNT and CDR2 is YYREEE in the germline V gene (reference sequence). The CDR3 runs to 14 residues. V was trimmed by 3 bases and J by 0 bases, leaving 9 bases between them. The CDR3 region has the DNA TGTGCCAGCAGCTCTACAAACATGAACACTGAAGCTTTCTTT. Encoded protein: CASSSTNMNTEAFF.

The rearrangement links TRBV18 to TRBJ2-7; possibly TRBD1 for D (6 bases). This CDR3 is built from 13 residues. Trimming stripped 4 bases from V and 5 bases from J, with 12 bases between. In germline, CDR1 is KGHSH, CDR2 LQKENI. CDR3 coding DNA: TGTGCCAGCTCACTCAGCCCAGGGGACGAGCAGTACGTC. Translating gives CASSLSPGDEQYV.

The chain links TRBV24-1 to TRBJ2-7, with D perhaps being TRBD1 or TRBD2 (5 bases each). This CDR3 has 12 residues. Trimming shortened V by 7 bases and J by 6 bases, and 12 bases separated the two germline ends. Germline CDR1 is KGHDR and CDR2 is SFDVKD. CDR3 amino acids: CATSDWGSEQYF. The CDR3, as DNA: TGTGCCACCAGCGACTGGGGGAGCGAGCAGTACTTC.

The chain has TRBV6-1 and TRBJ2-3; 10 nucleotides match TRBD1. CDR1 and CDR2 (germline): MNHNS, SASEGT. V shed 4 bases, J shed 3 bases, and the junction held 7 bases outside the gene matches. This CDR3 region has 16 residues. The chain's CDR3 is CASSVDRGRFTDTQYF. The CDR3 DNA is TGTGCCAGCAGTGTCGACAGGGGGCGATTTACAGATACGCAGTATTTT.

This chain's CDR3 is CASSPDLNGPQHF. The CDR3 DNA is TGTGCCAGCAGCCCCGACCTTAACGGGCCCCAGCATTTT. V is TRBV3-1 (or the pseudogene TRBV3-2) and J is TRBJ1-5; no definite D call. CDR3 size: 13 residues. Germline V gene data show CDR1 as LGHDT and CDR2 as YNNKEL (reference sequence). Trimming took off 4 bases at V and 9 bases at J, with 13 bases between the two ends.

This chain connects TRBV24-1 to TRBJ1-1; TRBD1 might be the D (5 bases). V lost 5 bases to trimming and J lost 4 bases, with 7 bases between them. The CDR3 has 12 amino acids. Germline CDR1 KGHDR, CDR2 SFDVKD. CDR3 sequence reads: CATSARGTEAFF. In DNA, the CDR3 is TGTGCCACCAGTGCTAGGGGCACTGAAGCTTTCTTT.

The chain uses TRBV19 and TRBJ1-4; no clear D gene. The V gene lost 4 bases and the J gene lost 6 bases, with 18 bases spanning the gap. There are 16 residues in the CDR3. Germline CDR1 is LNHDA and CDR2 is SQIVND (reference sequence). CDR3 sequence (DNA): TGTGCCAGTAGTAGTACCCGACGAGGGTCGGATGAAAAACTGTTTTTT. Translation: CASSSTRRGSDEKLFF.

The CDR3 spells CASSQGDGISYNEQFF. CDR3 nucleotides: TGCGCCAGCAGCCAGGGGGACGGGATCTCCTACAATGAGCAGTTCTTC. The rearrangement links TRBV4-1 to TRBJ2-1; D possibly matches TRBD1 or TRBD2 (5 bases each). Per the germline V gene, CDR1 is MGHRA and CDR2 is YSYEKL. Trimming took off 3 bases at V and 0 bases at J, with 12 bases between the two ends. The CDR3 totals 16 residues.

The V call is TRBV4-2, the J call TRBJ2-6; D may be TRBD2 (5 bases). V lost 5 bases and J 3 bases, leaving 14 bases between the germline ends. The CDR3 is made up of 16 amino acids. Germline loops: CDR1 LGHNA, CDR2 YNFKEQ. The CDR3 reads CASSSQRGYGANVLTF. The CDR3 bases are TGTGCCAGCAGCTCCCAGAGAGGGTATGGGGCCAACGTCCTGACTTTC.